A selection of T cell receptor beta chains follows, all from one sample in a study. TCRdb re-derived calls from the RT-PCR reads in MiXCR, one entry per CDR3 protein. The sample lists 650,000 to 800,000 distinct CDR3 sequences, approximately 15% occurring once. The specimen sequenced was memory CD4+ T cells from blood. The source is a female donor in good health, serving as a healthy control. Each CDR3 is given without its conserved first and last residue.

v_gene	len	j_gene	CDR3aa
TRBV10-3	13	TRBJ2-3	AISSLSGRGDTQY
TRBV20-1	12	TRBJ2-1	SATRLAGLNEQF
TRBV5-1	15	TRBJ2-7	ASSLGSTGLASSEQY
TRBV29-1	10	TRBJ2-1	SGGTGDNEQF
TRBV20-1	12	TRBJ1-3	SARETPSGNTIY
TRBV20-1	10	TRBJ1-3	SAHGPRNTIY
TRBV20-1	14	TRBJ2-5	SARDLRGPVQETQY
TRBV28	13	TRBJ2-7	ASSSEADRVDEQY
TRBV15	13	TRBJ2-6	ATSTRVAGANVLT
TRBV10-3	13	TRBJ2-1	AISESDPQGNEQF
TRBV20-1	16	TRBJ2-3	SAITNPGTSGSPDTQY
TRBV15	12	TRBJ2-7	ATRPDRSSYEQY
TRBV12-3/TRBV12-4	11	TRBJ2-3	ASDSGVTDTQY
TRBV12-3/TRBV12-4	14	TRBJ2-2	ASSYLAGGAAGELF
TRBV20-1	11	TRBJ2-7	SARAGGSYEQY
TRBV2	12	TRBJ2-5	ASSDGQGEETQY
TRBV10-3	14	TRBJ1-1	AISDGTGILNTEAF